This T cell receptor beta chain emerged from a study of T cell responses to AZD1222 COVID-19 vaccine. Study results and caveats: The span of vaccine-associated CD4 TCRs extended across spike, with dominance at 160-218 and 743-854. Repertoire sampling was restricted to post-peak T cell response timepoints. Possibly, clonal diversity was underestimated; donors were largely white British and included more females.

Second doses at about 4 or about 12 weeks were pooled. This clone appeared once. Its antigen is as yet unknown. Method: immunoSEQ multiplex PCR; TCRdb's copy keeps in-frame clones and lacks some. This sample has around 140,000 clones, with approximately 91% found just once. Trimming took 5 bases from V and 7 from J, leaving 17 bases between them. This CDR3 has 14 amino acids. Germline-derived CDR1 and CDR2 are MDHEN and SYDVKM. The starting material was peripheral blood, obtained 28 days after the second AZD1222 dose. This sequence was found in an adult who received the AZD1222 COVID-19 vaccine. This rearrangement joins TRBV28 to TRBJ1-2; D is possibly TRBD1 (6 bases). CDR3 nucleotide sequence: TGTGCCAGCAGTATCGACAGGAGAGGTCCTGGCTACACCTTC. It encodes CASSIDRRGPGYTF.